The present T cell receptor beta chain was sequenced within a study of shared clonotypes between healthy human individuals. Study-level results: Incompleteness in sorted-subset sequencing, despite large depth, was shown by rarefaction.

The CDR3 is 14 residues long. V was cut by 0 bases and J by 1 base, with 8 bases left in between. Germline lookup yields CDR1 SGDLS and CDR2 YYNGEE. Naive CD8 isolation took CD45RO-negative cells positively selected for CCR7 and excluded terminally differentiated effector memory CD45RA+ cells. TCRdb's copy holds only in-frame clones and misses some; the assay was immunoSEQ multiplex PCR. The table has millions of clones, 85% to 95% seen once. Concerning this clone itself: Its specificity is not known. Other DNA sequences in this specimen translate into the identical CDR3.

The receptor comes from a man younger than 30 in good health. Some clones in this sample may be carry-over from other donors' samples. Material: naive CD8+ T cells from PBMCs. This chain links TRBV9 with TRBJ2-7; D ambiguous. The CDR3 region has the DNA TGTGCCAGCAGCGTAGGTGGCAGATCCTACGAGCAGTACTTC. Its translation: CASSVGGRSYEQYF.